One and the same sample provided the 17 T cell receptor beta chains below, sequenced in a study of vaccination and CD4 T cells after COVID-19 (dated by TCRdb to about 2022). Library generation was performed with PCR. Sequencing took place on an Illumina iSeq 100. TCR sequencing of DNA from cultured CD4+ T cells used the Oncomine TCR Beta short-read assay at the Johns Hopkins FTIC core. TCRdb itself trimmed the public reads at Q25 with fastp, ran MiXCR and retained productive beta chains. Rows are combined by CDR3 protein, so each entry shows the most common genes and DNA. The sample includes some 13,000 distinct CDR3 sequences, with roughly 39% observed a single time. Roughly 15% of the sample belongs to the ten largest clones. Their antigen targets remain unknown. What this sample's treatment or condition label stands for: roughly 11-day PBMC culture with coronavirus spike peptide pools or control peptides (ViraFEST assay).

The sample taken for sequencing was CD4+ T cells from blood, cultured in vitro. The origin of the receptors is a human donor who had recovered from COVID-19.

This chain joins TRBV27 and TRBJ1-2, with 7 bases identical to TRBD1. Germline V gene sequence: CDR1 MNHEY, CDR2 SMNVEV (reference sequence). V shed 9 bases and J 11 bases; nucleotides not matched to a gene: 9. There are 11 residues in the CDR3. The CDR3 DNA is TGTGCCAGTGCGGACAGGACCGGTTACACCTTC. Translation gives CASADRTGYTF.

CDR3 nucleotide sequence: TGTGCCACCGCAACAGGGGGCGCTGGGGTTGAGCAGTTCTTC. This encodes CATATGGAGVEQFF. The chain couples TRBV27 to TRBJ2-1; the match to TRBD1 covers 9 bases. Germline lookup yields CDR1 MNHEY and CDR2 SMNVEV (reference sequence). This CDR3 has 14 amino acids. V trimming: 10 bases; J trimming: 9 bases; junction bases outside the gene matches: 13.

This clonotype was detected a few times. The CDR3: CASPRVGLGQTCYSNQPQHF. CDR3 DNA sequence: TGTGCCAGCCCCAGGGTGGGGCTAGGACAGACCTGTTATAGCAATCAGCCCCAGCATTTT. This chain links TRBV6-1 with TRBJ1-5; TRBD1 is a possible D gene (6 bases). V lost 8 bases and J lost 0, with 29 bases in between. CDR1 and CDR2 (germline): MNHNS, SASEGT. The CDR3 sequence is 20 residues long.

V and J are TRBV30 and TRBJ1-6; 8 nucleotides line up with TRBD1. The germline CDR1 and CDR2 sequences are GTSNPN and SVGIG (reference sequence). The CDR3 has 14 residues. Germline trimming cut 4 bases from V and 9 bases from J; bases unmatched to any gene: 8. This CDR3 is CAWTYRGGFSPLHF. The CDR3 nucleotides are TGTGCCTGGACCTACAGGGGGGGTTTTTCACCCCTCCACTTT.

The chain carries TRBV10-3 and TRBJ1-3; D is possibly TRBD1 (5 bases). This CDR3 is built from 13 residues. Per germline, CDR1 ENHRY and CDR2 SYGVKD. V was trimmed by 4 bases and J by 8 bases, leaving 12 bases between them. The CDR3 DNA reads TGTGCCATCAGTGGTGTTCAGGGACACACCATATATTTT. This encodes CAISGVQGHTIYF.

J is TRBJ2-1 and V is TRBV27, with TRBD1 as a possible D gene (5 bases). The V gene lost 2 bases and the J gene lost 4 bases, with 12 bases spanning the gap. The CDR3 extends over 15 amino acids. The germline V gene encodes CDR1 MNHEY and CDR2 SMNVEV (reference sequence). The CDR3, as DNA: TGTGCCAGCAGTTTAAATAGGGGTAATTACAATGAGCAGTTCTTC. This sequence encodes CASSLNRGNYNEQFF.

As to this clonotype: Sequence at one end of the junction differs from germline and may be a read error. V and J are TRBV4-1 and TRBJ1-1; the D gene is possibly TRBD1 (5 bases). The CDR3 sequence is 14 residues long. Germline lookup yields CDR1 MGHRA and CDR2 YSYEKL. Written as DNA, the CDR3 is TGCGCCAGCAGCCAAGCGGGTTTGACGGGGCCCACGAACTTT. Its translation is CASSQAGLTGPTNF.

Within the sample, this clonotype is medium-sized (0.01 to 0.1%). V is TRBV6-1 and J is TRBJ1-2, with D unclear. There are 16 residues in the CDR3. Germline-derived CDR1 and CDR2 are MNHNS and SASEGT. Trimming left V 5 bases short and J 6 bases short, with 22 bases between. The CDR3, as DNA: TGTGCCAGCAGTCCCTCCCTGGCCAGTTCATCGGATGGCTACACCTTC. Encoded protein: CASSPSLASSSDGYTF.

This clonotype has just a few counts. This rearrangement joins TRBV11-2 to TRBJ1-2; D not certain. There are 15 residues in the CDR3. V lost 4 bases, J lost 3 bases, and 15 bases lay in between. Germline loops: CDR1 SGHAT, CDR2 FQNNGV. The CDR3 protein is CASSSRLRKDYGYTF. The CDR3 nucleotides read TGTGCCAGCAGCTCAAGGTTAAGGAAGGACTATGGCTACACCTTC.

The chain has TRBV12-3 or TRBV12-4 and TRBJ1-1; 7 bases match TRBD1. V shed 7 bases and J 1 base; nucleotides not matched to a gene: 6. The CDR3 sequence is 14 residues long. CDR3 sequence reads: CASNKGGKNTEAFF. CDR3 nucleotides: TGTGCCAGCAACAAAGGGGGCAAGAACACTGAAGCTTTCTTT.

This clonotype has only a few counts. The chain employs TRBV12-3 or TRBV12-4 and TRBJ1-5; D call uncertain. Trimming removed 1 base from V and 3 bases from J, with 7 bases in between. This CDR3 region has 14 residues. The CDR3 here is CASSLGSDNQPQHF. The CDR3 DNA is TGTGCCAGCAGTTTAGGGTCCGACAATCAGCCCCAGCATTTT.

This sequence joins TRBV4-1 and TRBJ1-1; TRBD1 aligns across 7 bases. Looked up from germline, CDR1 is MGHRA and CDR2 is YSYEKL. V shed 1 base, J shed 0 bases, and the junction held 2 bases outside the gene matches. CDR3 length: 15 residues. Here the CDR3 reads CASSQGQGMNTEAFF. CDR3 coding DNA: TGCGCCAGCAGCCAAGGACAGGGTATGAACACTGAAGCTTTCTTT.

This chain connects TRBV7-9 to TRBJ2-5; 7 bases are a match to TRBD1. The CDR3 length is 13 residues. Per germline, CDR1 SEHNR and CDR2 FQNEAQ (reference sequence). With V trimmed by 2 bases and J by 3 bases, 0 bases remained unmatched. The CDR3 bases are TGTGCCAGCAGCTTACAGGGGGAAGAGACCCAGTACTTC. Translating gives CASSLQGEETQYF. Together with reference TRBV7-9 and TRBJ2-5, the CDR3 gives the full variable domain: DTGVSQNPRHKITKRGQNVTFRCDPISEHNRLYWYRQTLGQGPEFLTYFQNEAQLEKSRLLSDRFSAERPKGSFSTLEIQRTEQGDSAMYLCASSLQGEETQYFGPGTRLLVL.

In its sample, this clonotype was seen a few times. This chain joins TRBV2 and TRBJ1-6, with D maybe TRBD1 (6 bases). Trimming stripped 7 bases from V and 5 bases from J, with 15 bases between. This CDR3 comprises 15 residues. Germline V gene sequence: CDR1 SNHLY, CDR2 FYNNEI. CDR3 amino acids: CASNEQGKNNSPLHF. In DNA form, the CDR3 reads TGTGCCAGCAATGAGCAGGGGAAGAATAATTCACCCCTCCACTTT.

The rearrangement joins TRBV9 to TRBJ2-5; 7 bases are a match to TRBD2. V gave up 0 bases and J gave up 0 bases; unmatched junction bases: 5. Germline V gene lookup returns CDR1 SGDLS and CDR2 YYNGEE. The length of the CDR3 is 16 residues. This CDR3 is CASSVGPRGDQETQYF. The CDR3 DNA reads as TGTGCCAGCAGCGTAGGTCCTCGGGGGGACCAAGAGACCCAGTACTTC.

The V and J genes are TRBV5-4 and TRBJ2-5, with D possibly matching TRBD2 (5 bases). V shed 1 base and J shed 5 bases, with 9 bases lying between them. CDR1 and CDR2 (germline): SGHNT, YYREEE (reference sequence). The CDR3 runs 13 residues. The CDR3 loop is CASSLMTGETQYF. In DNA form, the CDR3 reads TGTGCCAGCAGCTTGATGACGGGGGAGACCCAGTACTTC.

This chain uses TRBV12-3 or TRBV12-4 with TRBJ1-2, with D possibly TRBD1 on 5 matching bases. V was clipped by 3 bases and J by 5 bases, with 7 bases between them. The CDR3 sequence is 12 residues long. Written as DNA, the CDR3 is TGTGCCAGCAGTTTGACAGCTTATGGCTACACCTTC. As protein: CASSLTAYGYTF.